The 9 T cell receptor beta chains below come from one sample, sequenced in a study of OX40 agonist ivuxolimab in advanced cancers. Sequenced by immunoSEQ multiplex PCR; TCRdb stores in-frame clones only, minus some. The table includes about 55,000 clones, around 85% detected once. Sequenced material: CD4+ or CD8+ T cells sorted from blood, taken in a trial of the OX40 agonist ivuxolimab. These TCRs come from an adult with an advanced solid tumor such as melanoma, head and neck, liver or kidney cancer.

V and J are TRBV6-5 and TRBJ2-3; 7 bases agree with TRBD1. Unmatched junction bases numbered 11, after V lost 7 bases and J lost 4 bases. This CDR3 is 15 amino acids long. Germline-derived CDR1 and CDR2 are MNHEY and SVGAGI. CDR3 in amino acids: CASTPPGGKADTQYF. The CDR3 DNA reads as TGTGCCAGCACCCCCCCAGGGGGTAAAGCAGATACGCAGTATTTT.

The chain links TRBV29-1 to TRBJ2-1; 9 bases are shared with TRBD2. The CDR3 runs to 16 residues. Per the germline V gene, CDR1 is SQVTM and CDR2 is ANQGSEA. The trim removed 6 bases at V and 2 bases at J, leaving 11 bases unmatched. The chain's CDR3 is CSVPFPTSGAYNEQFF. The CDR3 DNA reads TGCAGCGTCCCATTCCCGACTAGCGGAGCCTACAATGAGCAGTTCTTC.

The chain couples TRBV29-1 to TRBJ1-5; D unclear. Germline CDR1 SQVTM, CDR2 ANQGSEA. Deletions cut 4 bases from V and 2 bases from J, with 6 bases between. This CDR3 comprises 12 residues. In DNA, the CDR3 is TGCAGCGTTGTGGTGGGCAATCAGCCCCAGCATTTT. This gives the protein CSVVVGNQPQHF.

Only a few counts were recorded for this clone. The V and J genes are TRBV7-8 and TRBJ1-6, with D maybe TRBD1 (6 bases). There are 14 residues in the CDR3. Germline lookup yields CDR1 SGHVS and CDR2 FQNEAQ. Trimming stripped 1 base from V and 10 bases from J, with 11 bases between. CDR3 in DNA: TGTGCCAGCAGCTTAGTCAGGGGAGGCTCACCCCTCCACTTT. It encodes CASSLVRGGSPLHF.

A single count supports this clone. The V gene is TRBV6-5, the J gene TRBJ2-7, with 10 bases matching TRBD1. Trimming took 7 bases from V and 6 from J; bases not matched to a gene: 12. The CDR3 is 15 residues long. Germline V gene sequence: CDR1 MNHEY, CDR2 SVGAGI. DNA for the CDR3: TGTGCCAGCACCAACTCCGGGACAGGGGCTTCCGAGCAGTACTTC. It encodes CASTNSGTGASEQYF.

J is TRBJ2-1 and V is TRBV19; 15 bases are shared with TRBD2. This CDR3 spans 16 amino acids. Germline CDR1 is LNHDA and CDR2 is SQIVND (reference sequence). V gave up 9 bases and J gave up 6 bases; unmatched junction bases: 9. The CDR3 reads CASTRKGLAGGNEQFF. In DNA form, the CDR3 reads TGTGCCAGCACACGAAAGGGACTAGCGGGAGGCAATGAGCAGTTCTTC. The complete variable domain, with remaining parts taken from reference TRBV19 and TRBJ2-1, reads DGGITQSPKYLFRKEGQNVTLSCEQNLNHDAMYWYRQDPGQGLRLIYYSQIVNDFQKGDIAEGYSVSREKKESFPLTVTSAQKNPTAFYLCASTRKGLAGGNEQFFGPGTRLTVL.

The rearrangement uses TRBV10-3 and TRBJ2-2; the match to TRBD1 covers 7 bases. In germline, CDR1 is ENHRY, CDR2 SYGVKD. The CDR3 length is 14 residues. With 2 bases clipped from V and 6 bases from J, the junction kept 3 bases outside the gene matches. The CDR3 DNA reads TGTGCCATCAGTGAGATGCAGGGGGCCGGGGAGCTGTTTTTT. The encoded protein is CAISEMQGAGELFF.

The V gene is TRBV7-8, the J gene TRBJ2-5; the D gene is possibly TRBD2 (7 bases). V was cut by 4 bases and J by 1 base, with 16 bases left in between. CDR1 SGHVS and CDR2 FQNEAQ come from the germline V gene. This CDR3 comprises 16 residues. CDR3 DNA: TGTGCCAGCAGCTCTCAGGGGAGGGGAGTCCAAGAGACCCAGTACTTC. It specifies CASSSQGRGVQETQYF.

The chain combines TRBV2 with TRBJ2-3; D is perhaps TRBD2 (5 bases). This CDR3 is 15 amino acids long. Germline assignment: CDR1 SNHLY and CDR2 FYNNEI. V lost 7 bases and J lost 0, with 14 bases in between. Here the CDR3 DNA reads TGTGCCAGCACTTTGAGCGGCGGCAGCACAGATACGCAGTATTTT. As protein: CASTLSGGSTDTQYF.